This T cell receptor (beta chain) was identified in a study of OX40 agonist ivuxolimab in advanced cancers. The study's findings and limits: CD4+ and CD8+ blood T cells expanded clonally by week 6 at 0.1 to 3.0 mg/kg.

On this clone itself: The target antigen is unknown.

This table comes from immunoSEQ multiplex PCR, and its TCRdb copy is limited to in-frame clones, with some not included. Seen here are some 50,000 clones, approximately 90% observed once, and the top ten hold over 15%. The CDR3 has 15 amino acids. The ends lost 5 bases at V and 7 bases at J; junction bases unmatched: 6. The germline V gene has CDR1 SGHAT and CDR2 FQNNGV. Excluded were patients having autoimmune disease history or systemic immunosuppression. The sequenced sample was CD4+ or CD8+ T cells sorted from blood, obtained in a trial of the OX40 agonist ivuxolimab. The chain combines TRBV11-2 with TRBJ2-1; 12 bases align to TRBD2. The clonotype comes from an adult with an advanced solid tumor such as melanoma, head and neck, liver or kidney cancer. In DNA, the CDR3 is TGTGCCAGCAGCGTAACTAGCGGGGGGCTAAATGAGCAGTTCTTC. Protein sequence: CASSVTSGGLNEQFF.